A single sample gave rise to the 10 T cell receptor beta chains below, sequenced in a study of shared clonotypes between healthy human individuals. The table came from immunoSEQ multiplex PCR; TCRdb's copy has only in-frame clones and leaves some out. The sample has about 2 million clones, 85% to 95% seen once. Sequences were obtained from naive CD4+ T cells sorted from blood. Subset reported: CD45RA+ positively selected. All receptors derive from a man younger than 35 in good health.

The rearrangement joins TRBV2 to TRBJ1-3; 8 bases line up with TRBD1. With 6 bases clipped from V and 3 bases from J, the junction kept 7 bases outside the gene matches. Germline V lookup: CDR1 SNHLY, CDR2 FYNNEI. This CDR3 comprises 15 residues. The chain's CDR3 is CASSGQGLVGNTIYF. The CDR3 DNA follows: TGTGCCAGCAGCGGACAGGGTCTCGTTGGAAACACCATATATTTT.

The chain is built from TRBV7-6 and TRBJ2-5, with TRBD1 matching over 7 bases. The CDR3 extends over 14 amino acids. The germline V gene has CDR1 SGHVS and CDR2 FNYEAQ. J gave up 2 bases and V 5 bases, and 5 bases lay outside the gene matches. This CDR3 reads CASSQDRVQETQYF. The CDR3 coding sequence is TGTGCCAGCAGCCAAGACAGGGTTCAAGAGACCCAGTACTTC. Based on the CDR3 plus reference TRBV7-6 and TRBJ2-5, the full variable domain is GAGVSQSPRYKVTKRGQDVALRCDPISGHVSLYWYRQALGQGPEFLTYFNYEAQQDKSGLPNDRFSAERPEGSISTLTIQRTEQRDSAMYRCASSQDRVQETQYFGPGTRLLVL.

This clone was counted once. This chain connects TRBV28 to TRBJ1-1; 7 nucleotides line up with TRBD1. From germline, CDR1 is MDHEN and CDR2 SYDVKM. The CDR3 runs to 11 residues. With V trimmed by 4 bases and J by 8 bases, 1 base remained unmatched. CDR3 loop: CASSWTGEAFF. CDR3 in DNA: TGTGCCAGCAGTTGGACAGGCGAAGCTTTCTTT.

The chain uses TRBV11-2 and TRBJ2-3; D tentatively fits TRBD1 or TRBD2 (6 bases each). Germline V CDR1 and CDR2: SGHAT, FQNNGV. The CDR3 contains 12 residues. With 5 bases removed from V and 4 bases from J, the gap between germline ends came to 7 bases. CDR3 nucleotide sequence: TGTGCCAGCAGCAGGGGGGCAGATACGCAGTATTTT. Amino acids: CASSRGADTQYF.

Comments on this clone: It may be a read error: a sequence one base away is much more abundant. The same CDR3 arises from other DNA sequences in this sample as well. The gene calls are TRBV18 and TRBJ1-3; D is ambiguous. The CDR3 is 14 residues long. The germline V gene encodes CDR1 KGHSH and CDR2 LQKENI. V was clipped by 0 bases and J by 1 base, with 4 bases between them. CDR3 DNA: TGTGCCAGCTCACCACCAGGATCTGGAAACACCATATATTTT. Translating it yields CASSPPGSGNTIYF.

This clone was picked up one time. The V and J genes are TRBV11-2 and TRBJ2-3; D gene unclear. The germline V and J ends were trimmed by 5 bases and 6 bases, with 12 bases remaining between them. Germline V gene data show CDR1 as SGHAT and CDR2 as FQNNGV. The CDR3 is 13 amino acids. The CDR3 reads CASSLNPGDTQYF. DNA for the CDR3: TGTGCCAGCAGCCTCAACCCTGGGGATACGCAGTATTTT.

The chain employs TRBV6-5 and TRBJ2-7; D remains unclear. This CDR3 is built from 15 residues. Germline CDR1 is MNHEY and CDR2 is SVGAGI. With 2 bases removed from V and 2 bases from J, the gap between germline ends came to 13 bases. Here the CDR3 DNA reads TGTGCCAGCAGTTACAAGGACGGTCAAACCTACGAGCAGTACTTC. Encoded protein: CASSYKDGQTYEQYF.

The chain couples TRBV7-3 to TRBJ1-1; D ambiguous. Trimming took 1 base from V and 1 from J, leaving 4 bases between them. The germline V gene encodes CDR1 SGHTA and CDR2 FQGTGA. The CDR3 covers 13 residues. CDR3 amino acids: CASSLSENTEAFF. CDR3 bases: TGTGCCAGCAGCTTAAGTGAGAACACTGAAGCTTTCTTT.

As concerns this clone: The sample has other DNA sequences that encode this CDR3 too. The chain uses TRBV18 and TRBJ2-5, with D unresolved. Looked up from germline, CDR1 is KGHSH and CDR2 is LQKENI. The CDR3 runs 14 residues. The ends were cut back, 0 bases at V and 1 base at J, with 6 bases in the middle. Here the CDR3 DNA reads TGTGCCAGCTCACCACCTGCGGCCCAAGAGACCCAGTACTTC. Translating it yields CASSPPAAQETQYF. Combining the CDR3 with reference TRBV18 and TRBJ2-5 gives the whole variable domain NAGVMQNPRHLVRRRGQEARLRCSPMKGHSHVYWYRQLPEEGLKFMVYLQKENIIDESGMPKERFSAEFPKEGPSILRIQQVVRGDSAAYFCASSPPAAQETQYFGPGTRLLVL.

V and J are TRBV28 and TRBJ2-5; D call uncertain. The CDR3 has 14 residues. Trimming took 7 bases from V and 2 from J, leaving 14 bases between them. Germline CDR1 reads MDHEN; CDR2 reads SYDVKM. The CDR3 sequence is CASTQRLLQETQYF. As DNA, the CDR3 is TGTGCCAGCACCCAAAGGCTACTACAAGAGACCCAGTACTTC.